One T cell receptor (beta chain) is described in this entry. Its antigen is still unknown. V was pared by 4 bases and J by 5 bases, with 6 bases of the junction left unmatched. Germline V lookup: CDR1 LGHDT, CDR2 YNNKEL (reference sequence). The CDR3 has 14 amino acids. The data stem from a study of human T cells and chemical hapten exposure. Study details: Sensitization used 2% DPC on around 2 cm by around 2 cm upper inner arm skin. Broader study findings: Alopecia affected the donors, so their immune response may differ from healthy people's. High-frequency TCRs, those above 1 in 1000, stayed the same after DPC sensitization.

Time point given: patch test 1, 2 weeks after DPC sensitization. The treatment is: therapeutic diphenylcyclopropenone sensitization with weekly scalp DPC. Methods used by the authors: TCRs per sample had a median of roughly 93,000 and ranged from about 20,000 to 700,000. MiXCR was run by TCRdb on the RACE reads, yielding one entry per CDR3 protein. TCRdb's processing, not the study's, gives the V and J calls here. This sample yields 50,000 or so distinct CDR3 sequences, of which approximately 9.1% are seen a single time; 4.5% belongs to the top ten. The rearrangement joins TRBV3-1 to TRBJ2-3; 7 nucleotides match TRBD1. The sequencing here drew on whole blood, taken in connection with sensitization to the hapten diphenylcyclopropenone (DPC). The receptor comes from a woman between 50 and 59 years old with alopecia areata. Some clones in this sample may be carry-over from other donors' samples. CDR3: CASSPGQSIDTQYF. The CDR3 nucleotides read TGTGCCAGCAGCCCGGGACAGTCCATAGATACGCAGTATTTT.